The 14 T cell receptor beta chains in this list originate from one sample, sequenced in a study of CD8+ T cells in alopecia areata. Noted treatment: oral pan-JAK inhibitor, 5-10 mg twice daily. Following extraction, RNA underwent reverse transcription to cDNA, which served as the sequencing template. Only in-frame clones appear in the TCRdb table, and some are missing; sequencing was by immunoSEQ multiplex PCR. The repertoire holds approximately 200,000 clones, with roughly three fifths as singletons. This sample comprised CD4+ T cells sorted from blood, obtained at week 4, from a patient treated with tofacitinib. These receptors all come from a human donor with alopecia areata.

This chain connects TRBV11-1 to TRBJ1-2; D is undetermined. V lost 4 bases and J lost 4, with 19 bases in between. CDR1 is SGHAT and CDR2 is FQDESV in the germline V gene (reference sequence). The CDR3 runs to 16 residues. The CDR3 nucleotides read TGTGCCAGCAGCTCCCGTGTAGAAGGCCACTCCTATGGCTACACCTTC. This translates into CASSSRVEGHSYGYTF.

This clone was counted only a few times. As DNA, the CDR3 is TGTGCCAGCAGCTCCCAACGGTGGAGGTACTTC. Protein: CASSSQRWRYF. The chain is built from TRBV7-2 and TRBJ2-5, with D unresolved. The V gene lost 4 bases and the J gene lost 13 bases, with 13 bases spanning the gap. The CDR3 extends over 11 amino acids. Per germline, CDR1 SGHTA and CDR2 FQGNSA.

The chain has TRBV7-3 and TRBJ2-5, with 8 bases aligning to TRBD2. This CDR3 region has 15 residues. V dropped 5 bases and J dropped 4; count of bases not matched to a gene: 9. Germline V lookup: CDR1 SGHTA, CDR2 FQGTGA. The CDR3 here is CASSPEGSGRETQYF. CDR3 sequence (DNA): TGTGCCAGCAGCCCCGAAGGGAGCGGGAGAGAGACCCAGTACTTC.

The CDR3 sequence is CSVKVGLGANVLTF. CDR3 DNA: TGCAGCGTTAAAGTGGGGCTTGGGGCCAACGTCCTGACTTTC. The chain couples TRBV29-1 to TRBJ2-6, with a possible D match to TRBD1 (5 bases). Germline CDR1 reads SQVTM; CDR2 reads ANQGSEA. CDR3 length equals 14 residues. The V gene lost 5 bases and the J gene lost 3 bases, with 11 bases spanning the gap.

This clone was counted only a few times. This chain uses TRBV6-6 with TRBJ2-2; 10 nucleotides agree with TRBD2. Per germline, CDR1 MNHNY and CDR2 SVGAGI (reference sequence). There are 15 residues in the CDR3. V was pared by 7 bases and J by 7 bases, with 9 bases of the junction left unmatched. The CDR3 loop reads CASTQAGGPDGELFF. CDR3 coding DNA: TGTGCCAGCACCCAAGCGGGAGGGCCGGACGGGGAGCTGTTTTTT.

The rearrangement uses TRBV10-3 and TRBJ2-5, with TRBD2 identical over 9 bases. Germline V CDR1 and CDR2: ENHRY, SYGVKD. The CDR3 consists of 15 residues. The V segment lost 5 bases and the J segment 2 bases; nucleotides outside the gene matches: 6. The DNA of the CDR3 is TGTGCCATCAGTTCCAGACTAGCGGCTCAAGAGACCCAGTACTTC. Translation gives CAISSRLAAQETQYF.

This sequence joins TRBV29-1 and TRBJ2-5; D is possibly TRBD1 (5 bases). This CDR3 contains 13 residues. Germline V gene lookup returns CDR1 SQVTM and CDR2 ANQGSEA. The germline V and J ends were trimmed by 4 bases and 5 bases, with 14 bases remaining between them. CDR3 sequence reads: CSVGPSPGETQYF. The CDR3 DNA reads as TGCAGCGTTGGTCCCTCCCCAGGGGAGACCCAGTACTTC.

The chain couples TRBV29-1 to TRBJ2-1, with D tentatively TRBD1 (5 bases). The CDR3 is made up of 14 amino acids. The V gene lost 3 bases and the J gene lost 5 bases, with 14 bases spanning the gap. Germline loops: CDR1 SQVTM, CDR2 ANQGSEA. DNA of the CDR3: TGCAGCGTTGAGGCCCCAGGGAAACACAATGAGCAGTTCTTC. Amino acids: CSVEAPGKHNEQFF.

A few counts support this clone. This chain joins TRBV11-2 and TRBJ2-5; D ambiguous. Germline loops: CDR1 SGHAT, CDR2 FQNNGV. The ends were cut back, 7 bases at V and 5 bases at J, with 14 bases in the middle. The CDR3 totals 13 residues. The CDR3 loop reads CASTPVLYETQYF. The CDR3 bases are TGTGCCAGCACCCCCGTATTATATGAGACCCAGTACTTC.

The chain carries TRBV30 and TRBJ2-7, with 10 bases identical to TRBD2. The junction had 6 bases not matched to a gene; V was cut back by 5 bases and J by 5 bases. This CDR3 spans 13 amino acids. The germline CDR1 and CDR2 sequences are GTSNPN and SVGIG (reference sequence). DNA for the CDR3: TGTGCCTGGGGCATAGCGGGAGGACACGAGCAGTACTTC. Translating gives CAWGIAGGHEQYF.

This clone was detected a few times. The chain joins TRBV15 to TRBJ2-2; TRBD1 aligns across 9 bases. V dropped 1 base and J dropped 6; count of bases not matched to a gene: 6. CDR3 length equals 16 residues. Per the germline V gene, CDR1 is LNHNV and CDR2 is YYDKDF (reference sequence). The CDR3 spells CATSRVLGQGSGELFF. The CDR3 DNA sequence: TGTGCCACCAGCAGAGTATTAGGACAGGGGTCCGGGGAGCTGTTTTTT.

V usage is TRBV29-1 and J usage is TRBJ2-3, with TRBD2 identical over 8 bases. V shed 7 bases and J 0 bases; nucleotides not matched to a gene: 9. Germline assignment: CDR1 SQVTM and CDR2 ANQGSEA. The CDR3 covers 15 residues. The CDR3 sequence: CSAARGGPSTDTQYF. For the CDR3, the DNA is TGCAGCGCTGCCCGGGGGGGCCCTAGCACAGATACGCAGTATTTT.

For this clone: This specimen includes other DNA sequences encoding the same CDR3. The chain links TRBV6-5 to TRBJ1-2; perhaps TRBD1 as D (6 bases). Germline assignment: CDR1 MNHEY and CDR2 SVGAGI. Trimming took 5 bases from V and 5 from J, leaving 12 bases between them. This CDR3 has 13 residues. This CDR3 is CASSLGQPYGYTF. The CDR3 nucleotides are TGTGCCAGCAGTCTAGGACAGCCGTATGGCTACACCTTC.

The chain links TRBV19 to TRBJ2-7; 11 bases are a match to TRBD2. This CDR3 comprises 15 residues. Germline V lookup: CDR1 LNHDA, CDR2 SQIVND (reference sequence). With V trimmed by 4 bases and J by 8 bases, 10 bases remained unmatched. CDR3 DNA sequence: TGTGCCAGTAGTACAGGACTAGCGGGTTTGGGAAAGCAGTACTTC. Protein product: CASSTGLAGLGKQYF.